This TCR beta chain emerged from a study of blood T cell repertoires in COVID-19. Study details: The United States, Italy and Spain were the sources of the acute and convalescent COVID-19 samples. PBMCs, B-cell-depleted T cells, or T cells were the source of the cDNA or gDNA that made up the material.

Original processing methods: Estimated nucleated cell counts came from reference gene primer amplification. Some clones are missing from TCRdb's copy, which holds only in-frame ones; the method was immunoSEQ multiplex PCR. V, J and clone size were drawn from that table, and D and trimming were deduced from the DNA. The table has about 100,000 clones, more than 85% seen once. V lost 5 bases to trimming and J lost 11 bases; unmatched junction nucleotides: 11. This CDR3 spans 13 amino acids. The TCR was taken from a man between 25 and 39 years old in a cohort sampled during active COVID-19. The chain has TRBV12-3 or TRBV12-4 and TRBJ1-1, with 7 nucleotides matching TRBD1. The specimen was peripheral blood. The DNA for the CDR3 is TGTGCCAGCAGTCTCGGACAGGCGCGAGGGGCTTTCTTT. Translating gives CASSLGQARGAFF.